These 30 T cell receptor beta chains were all obtained from the same sample, sequenced in a study of T cells in Graves' hyperthyroidism and ophthalmopathy. There were TCR beta CDR3 regions amplified from RNA transcripts. Initially, a first-round RT-PCR of the TCR CDR3 employed the HTBI primer set. A single record per CDR3 protein comes from TCRdb applying MiXCR to the multiplex PCR reads. The sample has some 510,000 distinct CDR3 sequences, about 43% seen once. The source material was peripheral blood or thyroid tissue (not recorded which). Receptors originate from a woman between 18 and 30 years old with Graves' hyperthyroidism.

This rearrangement joins TRBV9 to TRBJ2-5; D is uncertain. Germline V gene sequence: CDR1 SGDLS, CDR2 YYNGEE. V shed 3 bases and J shed 5 bases, with 14 bases lying between them. This CDR3 spans 14 amino acids. The CDR3 sequence is CASSGNLWSETQYF. CDR3 bases: TGTGCCAGCAGCGGAAATCTGTGGTCCGAGACCCAGTACTTC.

The table lists this clonotype with many counts. The chain has TRBV9 and TRBJ1-6; 7 bases match TRBD1. The CDR3 length is 15 residues. J was trimmed by 4 bases and V by 3 bases; bases with no gene match: 4. Germline assignment: CDR1 SGDLS and CDR2 YYNGEE. In nucleotides, the CDR3 is TGTGCCAGCAGCGGGACAGGAGCGTATAATTCACCCCTCCACTTT. It encodes CASSGTGAYNSPLHF.

This clonotype was seen only a few times. The chain employs TRBV7-8 and TRBJ2-7, with D perhaps TRBD1 (6 bases). This CDR3 comprises 13 residues. Per the germline V gene, CDR1 is SGHVS and CDR2 is FQNEAQ. V shed 5 bases and J shed 4 bases, with 12 bases lying between them. This CDR3 is CASSHRTAYEQYF. The CDR3 region has the DNA TGTGCCAGCAGCCACCGGACAGCTTACGAGCAGTACTTC.

The chain carries TRBV5-1 and TRBJ2-5; D not resolved. Germline lookup yields CDR1 SGHRS and CDR2 YFSETQ. Trimming shortened V by 2 bases and J by 4 bases, and 9 bases separated the two germline ends. The CDR3 totals 13 residues. CDR3 sequence: CASSFEWGETQYF. As DNA, the CDR3 is TGCGCCAGCAGCTTCGAATGGGGAGAGACCCAGTACTTC.

The chain employs TRBV7-9 and TRBJ2-7; 7 bases agree with TRBD2. The CDR3 runs to 14 residues. CDR1 is SEHNR, CDR2 FQNEAQ, per germline (reference sequence). Trimming cost V 6 bases and J 0 bases; bases outside gene matches: 5. The CDR3 coding sequence is TGTGCCAGCAGTTACCGGGACTACTCCTACGAGCAGTACTTC. This sequence encodes CASSYRDYSYEQYF.

The gene calls are TRBV12-3 or TRBV12-4 and TRBJ2-5; D possibly corresponds to TRBD1 (6 bases). Deletions cut 5 bases from V and 2 bases from J, with 15 bases between. The CDR3 consists of 15 residues. The CDR3 protein is CASSRPGTGQETQYF. The CDR3 nucleotides read TGTGCCAGCAGTCGCCCCGGAACAGGGCAAGAGACCCAGTACTTC.

This clonotype turned up a few times. The V call is TRBV7-9, the J call TRBJ1-1; D remains unclear. From germline, CDR1 is SEHNR and CDR2 FQNEAQ (reference sequence). Trimming shortened V by 7 bases and J by 3 bases, and 21 bases separated the two germline ends. This CDR3 has 16 amino acids. CDR3 sequence: CASTEPINRLDTEAFF. The CDR3, as DNA: TGTGCCAGCACCGAACCGATCAATAGGCTAGACACTGAAGCTTTCTTT.

This clonotype was recorded at least ten times. The J gene is TRBJ1-1, the V gene TRBV7-8; D is uncertain. V gave up 2 bases and J gave up 4 bases, with 8 bases separating them. Germline V CDR1 and CDR2: SGHVS, FQNEAQ. This CDR3 is built from 13 residues. The CDR3 loop is CASSLKGSTEAFF. In nucleotides, the CDR3 is TGTGCCAGCAGCTTAAAAGGGAGCACTGAAGCTTTCTTT.

This chain uses TRBV5-1 with TRBJ1-2, with D maybe TRBD1 (5 bases). Germline CDR1 reads SGHRS; CDR2 reads YFSETQ. The V gene lost 6 bases and the J gene lost 0 bases, with 9 bases spanning the gap. The CDR3 is 13 amino acids. CDR3 sequence (DNA): TGCGCCAGCACACAGGCCACTAACTATGGCTACACCTTC. Protein product: CASTQATNYGYTF.

A note on this clonotype: A clone one base away is much larger, so this may be a read error. The V call is TRBV5-1, the J call TRBJ1-6; the D is unclear. Germline assignment: CDR1 SGHRS and CDR2 YFSETQ. The CDR3 is 12 amino acids. CDR3 sequence: CASRMNYSPLHF. In DNA form, the CDR3 reads TGTGCCAGCAGAATGAATTATTCACCCCTCCACTTT.

J is TRBJ1-2 and V is TRBV7-3, with 8 nucleotides matching TRBD1. This CDR3 is built from 14 residues. The trim removed 4 bases at V and 6 bases at J, leaving 7 bases unmatched. CDR1 and CDR2 (germline): SGHTA, FQGTGA. In nucleotides, the CDR3 is TGTGCCAGCAGCTGGGGGGCAGGGGGCGATGGCTACACCTTC. As protein: CASSWGAGGDGYTF.

At least ten counts were recorded for this clonotype. This CDR3 is CASRTIQGLSSGANVLTF. The CDR3 DNA reads as TGTGCCAGCAGGACGATACAGGGGTTAAGCTCTGGGGCCAACGTCCTGACTTTC. This chain links TRBV2 with TRBJ2-6, with 7 bases aligning to TRBD1. Germline-derived CDR1 and CDR2 are SNHLY and FYNNEI. The V segment lost 6 bases and the J segment 0 bases; nucleotides outside the gene matches: 11. This CDR3 contains 18 residues.

This clonotype was counted between two and nine times. The V and J genes are TRBV7-7 and TRBJ2-7, with 7 bases aligning to TRBD2. Trimming removed 5 bases from V and 4 bases from J; junction bases left unmatched: 8. The CDR3 is 14 residues long. Germline-derived CDR1 and CDR2 are SSHAT and FNYEAQ (reference sequence). CDR3 sequence reads: CASSQGAGKYEQYF. The CDR3 DNA reads TGTGCCAGCAGCCAAGGAGCGGGGAAGTACGAGCAGTACTTC.

The rearrangement joins TRBV25-1 to TRBJ2-2; perhaps TRBD2 as D (6 bases). CDR1 is MGHDK, CDR2 SYGVNS, per germline. This CDR3 contains 15 residues. V was shortened by 7 bases and J by 0 bases, with 12 bases between the two germline ends. CDR3 DNA: TGTGCCAGCACCCTTGGGACTGCGAACACCGGGGAGCTGTTTTTT. This sequence encodes CASTLGTANTGELFF.

CDR3 nucleotides: TGTGCCAGTAGTATCAGGGAGCGGGAGGGGGCGACCCAGTACTTC. Protein: CASSIREREGATQYF. V and J are TRBV19 and TRBJ2-5, with 10 positions matching TRBD2. The junction had 8 bases not matched to a gene; V was cut back by 3 bases and J by 7 bases. Germline V CDR1 and CDR2: LNHDA, SQIVND (reference sequence). There are 15 residues in the CDR3.

There are many counts of this clonotype. The chain joins TRBV7-7 to TRBJ2-5; TRBD1 matches 11 bases. CDR3 length: 15 residues. V lost 5 bases, J lost 1 base, and 3 bases stayed unmatched. The V gene's germline CDR1 is SSHAT and CDR2 FNYEAQ (reference sequence). The DNA for the CDR3 is TGTGCCAGCAGCAAGGGACAGGGGGGCCAAGAGACCCAGTACTTC. This sequence encodes CASSKGQGGQETQYF.

This clonotype has more than one count but fewer than ten. CDR3 sequence reads: CASSLGGAGNQPQHF. CDR3 sequence (DNA): TGTGCCAGCAGCTTAGGAGGGGCCGGGAATCAGCCCCAGCATTTT. J is TRBJ1-5 and V is TRBV7-9; TRBD1 is a possible D gene (5 bases). This CDR3 has 15 residues. Deletions cut 1 base from V and 4 bases from J, with 11 bases between. The germline V gene has CDR1 SEHNR and CDR2 FQNEAQ (reference sequence).

V gene TRBV5-1 combines with J gene TRBJ1-6; D unresolved. This CDR3 is 13 amino acids long. The ends were cut back, 4 bases at V and 6 bases at J, with 8 bases in the middle. Germline V gene sequence: CDR1 SGHRS, CDR2 YFSETQ. The CDR3 region is CASSQGINSPLHF. CDR3 in DNA: TGCGCCAGCAGCCAAGGGATTAATTCACCCCTCCACTTT.

The chain has TRBV28 and TRBJ1-1; 11 positions match TRBD1. CDR1 is MDHEN, CDR2 SYDVKM, per germline. The trim removed 6 bases at V and 7 bases at J, leaving 10 bases unmatched. The CDR3 is 15 amino acids. The CDR3 loop is CASSYAGQGDLEAFF. CDR3 bases: TGTGCCAGCAGCTACGCGGGACAGGGGGATCTTGAAGCTTTCTTT.

A few counts support this clonotype. The V and J genes are TRBV12-3 or TRBV12-4 and TRBJ1-3, with no clear D. The CDR3 consists of 14 residues. The V end lost 3 bases, the J end lost 0 bases, and 6 bases lay between the germline ends. The CDR3 DNA reads TGTGCCAGCAGTTTCCGGGGCTCTGGAAACACCATATATTTT. Amino acid sequence: CASSFRGSGNTIYF.

This clonotype was seen a few times. This chain uses TRBV5-6 with TRBJ1-2; no firm D call. The CDR3 is made up of 14 amino acids. Germline V gives CDR1 SGHDT, CDR2 YYEEEE. V lost 3 bases and J 3 bases, leaving 12 bases between the germline ends. The CDR3 DNA is TGTGCCAGCAGCTGGGCTACAGCGGACTATGGCTACACCTTC. Its protein is CASSWATADYGYTF.

This clonotype occurred a few times. This chain uses TRBV9 with TRBJ1-5, with D unresolved. V was shortened by 5 bases and J by 3 bases, with 18 bases between the two germline ends. CDR1 and CDR2 (germline): SGDLS, YYNGEE. The CDR3 length is 16 residues. CDR3 nucleotide sequence: TGTGCCAGCAGTTTAGCGTGGGAAGGTCACAATCAGCCCCAGCATTTT. Translating it yields CASSLAWEGHNQPQHF.

This rearrangement joins TRBV6-1 to TRBJ2-7, with D unclear. Germline CDR1 MNHNS, CDR2 SASEGT. The V end was cut by 7 bases, the J end by 2 bases, with 12 bases between. This CDR3 is 13 amino acids long. CDR3 DNA: TGTGCCAGCACCACTGTCCTAACCTACGAGCAGTACTTC. It yields the protein CASTTVLTYEQYF.

This clonotype was counted a few times. The chain uses TRBV9 and TRBJ1-1; a possible D gene is TRBD1 (5 bases). The CDR3 has 12 amino acids. Germline lookup yields CDR1 SGDLS and CDR2 YYNGEE. The V end was cut by 7 bases, the J end by 4 bases, with 11 bases between. The CDR3 spells CASGGGGTEAFF. In nucleotides, the CDR3 is TGTGCCAGCGGGGGGGGAGGCACTGAAGCTTTCTTT. Using reference TRBV9 and TRBJ1-1 for the parts outside the CDR3, the full variable domain is DSGVTQTPKHLITATGQRVTLRCSPRSGDLSVYWYQQSLDQGLQFLIQYYNGEERAKGNILERFSAQQFPDLHSELNLSSLELGDSALYFCASGGGGTEAFFGQGTRLTVV.

On this clonotype: The junction departs from germline at one end; a sequencing error may be responsible. The chain links TRBV10-3 to TRBJ2-7, with 13 nucleotides matching TRBD2. The V gene's germline CDR1 is ENHRY and CDR2 SYGVKD. The CDR3 consists of 15 residues. CDR3 protein: CASSERTSGSHEQYF. CDR3 DNA: TGTGCCAGCAGTGAGAGGACTAGCGGGAGCCACGAGCAGTACTTC.

This clonotype occurred many times. The chain employs TRBV7-2 and TRBJ2-7; either TRBD1 or TRBD2 may fit D (5 bases each). Germline lookup yields CDR1 SGHTA and CDR2 FQGNSA. V lost 1 base and J 2 bases, leaving 9 bases between the germline ends. The CDR3 is 14 amino acids. CDR3 sequence: CASSLEPGPYEQYF. The CDR3 DNA sequence: TGTGCCAGCAGCTTAGAGCCGGGGCCCTACGAGCAGTACTTC.

The chain combines TRBV2 with TRBJ1-5, with D unresolved. Germline CDR1 is SNHLY and CDR2 is FYNNEI. Trimming left V 6 bases short and J 3 bases short, with 15 bases between. This CDR3 comprises 15 residues. The CDR3 spells CASSLSSGLNQPQHF. CDR3 bases: TGTGCCAGCAGCCTAAGTTCGGGTCTCAATCAGCCCCAGCATTTT.

The chain is built from TRBV5-1 and TRBJ2-5; possibly TRBD1 for D (6 bases). The CDR3 runs 15 residues. Germline CDR1 is SGHRS and CDR2 is YFSETQ. Trimming removed 2 bases from V and 2 bases from J, with 13 bases in between. This CDR3 reads CASSFARGRQETQYF. The CDR3 DNA reads TGCGCCAGCAGCTTTGCCAGGGGAAGACAAGAGACCCAGTACTTC.

This clonotype was counted only a few times. A much larger clone lies one base from this, so it may be a read error. The genes are TRBV2 and TRBJ2-6; no clear D. Looked up from germline, CDR1 is SNHLY and CDR2 is FYNNEI. This CDR3 spans 14 amino acids. The DNA for the CDR3 is TGTGGCAGCAGTGAAGTTTCCGGGGCCAACGTCCTGACTTTC. Its translation is CGSSEVSGANVLTF.

CDR3 in DNA: TGTGCCAGCAGCTTCACCCGGGGGGGAGGGAATCAGCCCCAGCATTTT. Translation: CASSFTRGGGNQPQHF. The chain joins TRBV7-6 to TRBJ1-5, with D perhaps TRBD1 (5 bases). The CDR3 extends over 16 amino acids. V shed 3 bases and J shed 4 bases, with 16 bases lying between them. Germline assignment: CDR1 SGHVS and CDR2 FNYEAQ.